This note documents a single T cell receptor (beta chain) sequence. Antigen: not known. The record originates from a study of T-cell memory formation after mild COVID-19. Turning to the study itself: TCR clustering was largely donor specific.

Germline V CDR1 and CDR2: SGHAT, FQNNGV. The V end lost 4 bases, the J end lost 0 bases, and 9 bases lay between the germline ends. The CDR3 loop spans 15 amino acids. One entry per CDR3 protein, called by TCRdb with MiXCR from the 5' RACE reads. The table lists 250,000 to 300,000 distinct CDR3 sequences, 15% to 20% of them singletons, with more than 20% in the top ten. The study's findings and limits: Whereas later expanders leaned CD4+, clones contracting day 15 to 85 showed a balanced CD4/CD8 makeup. The authors left the SARS-CoV-2 specificity of second-wave clones peaking on day 37 unconfirmed.

This receptor was taken from a young man who had mild COVID-19 (a few samples of this study predate the infection). Cell type and time point are not known. The genes are TRBV11-2 and TRBJ2-2; D not resolved. Material: PBMCs or a T cell subset sorted from them (not recorded which). The CDR3: CASSWTTPNTGELFF. For the CDR3, the DNA is TGTGCCAGCAGCTGGACGACTCCGAACACCGGGGAGCTGTTTTTT.